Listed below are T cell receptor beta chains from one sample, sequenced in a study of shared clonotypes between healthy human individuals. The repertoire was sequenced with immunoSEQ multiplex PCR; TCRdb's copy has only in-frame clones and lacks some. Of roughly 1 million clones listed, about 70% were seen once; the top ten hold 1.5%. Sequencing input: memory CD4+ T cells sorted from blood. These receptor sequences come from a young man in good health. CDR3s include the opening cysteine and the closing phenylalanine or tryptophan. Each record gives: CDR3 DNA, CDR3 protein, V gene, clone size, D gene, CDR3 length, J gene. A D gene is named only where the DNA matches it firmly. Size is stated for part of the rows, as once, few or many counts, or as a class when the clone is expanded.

cdr3_nt: TGCGCCAGCAGCTTGCAGGGCAGTCAAGAGACCCAGTACTTC
cdr3_aa: CASSLQGSQETQYF
v_call: TRBV5-1
clone_size: NA
d_call: NA
cdr3_length: 14
j_call: TRBJ2-5

cdr3_nt: TGTGCCATCAGCGACGGGGGATGGAATCAGCCCCAGCATTTT
cdr3_aa: CAISDGGWNQPQHF
v_call: TRBV10-3
clone_size: NA
d_call: NA
cdr3_length: 14
j_call: TRBJ1-5

cdr3_nt: TGTGCTAGTGGTTTGGTACCGGTAGCGGGAGGACCACGAGGCGAGCAGTACTTC
cdr3_aa: CASGLVPVAGGPRGEQYF
v_call: TRBV12-5
clone_size: NA
d_call: TRBD2
cdr3_length: 18
j_call: TRBJ2-7

cdr3_nt: TGCGCCAGCGCAACGGGACAGAACCAAGAGCAGTTCTTC
cdr3_aa: CASATGQNQEQFF
v_call: TRBV5-1
clone_size: many
d_call: TRBD1
cdr3_length: 13
j_call: TRBJ2-1

cdr3_nt: TGCGCCAGCAGTGAGTCTGAAGCAGGGAGAGAGACCCAGTACTTC
cdr3_aa: CASSESEAGRETQYF
v_call: TRBV10-1
clone_size: once
d_call: NA
cdr3_length: 15
j_call: TRBJ2-5

cdr3_nt: TGTGCCAGCAGTTACTATAGTACAGGGGGCTACGAGCAGTACTTC
cdr3_aa: CASSYYSTGGYEQYF
v_call: TRBV6-5
clone_size: NA
d_call: TRBD1
cdr3_length: 15
j_call: TRBJ2-7

cdr3_nt: TGTGCCACCTCGACAGGCTCAACGAGAGGGAGGAACATTCAGTACTTC
cdr3_aa: CATSTGSTRGRNIQYF
v_call: TRBV28
clone_size: NA
d_call: NA
cdr3_length: 16
j_call: TRBJ2-4

cdr3_nt: TGTGCCAGCAGTACTCTTCGCAATCAGCCCCAGCATTTT
cdr3_aa: CASSTLRNQPQHF
v_call: TRBV28
clone_size: NA
d_call: NA
cdr3_length: 13
j_call: TRBJ1-5

cdr3_nt: TGTGCCATGGCGCAGGGGTCTGGTTATGGCTACACCTTC
cdr3_aa: CAMAQGSGYGYTF
v_call: TRBV28
clone_size: NA
d_call: NA
cdr3_length: 13
j_call: TRBJ1-2

cdr3_nt: TGTGCCAGCAGGGCCGGGCCTGAGCAGTTCTTC
cdr3_aa: CASRAGPEQFF
v_call: TRBV11-2
clone_size: NA
d_call: NA
cdr3_length: 11
j_call: TRBJ2-1

cdr3_nt: TGCGCCAGCAGCTTGTACTACCCCAGCACAGATACGCAGTATTTT
cdr3_aa: CASSLYYPSTDTQYF
v_call: TRBV5-1
clone_size: NA
d_call: NA
cdr3_length: 15
j_call: TRBJ2-3

cdr3_nt: TGTGCCACCAGCAGAGTAGGGCAGGGAGAAGCTTTCTTT
cdr3_aa: CATSRVGQGEAFF
v_call: TRBV15
clone_size: NA
d_call: NA
cdr3_length: 13
j_call: TRBJ1-1

cdr3_nt: TGTGCCAGCAGTTACTCGAGACAGTACCGTCCTAATGAAAAACTGTTTTTT
cdr3_aa: CASSYSRQYRPNEKLFF
v_call: TRBV6-8
clone_size: NA
d_call: NA
cdr3_length: 17
j_call: TRBJ1-4

cdr3_nt: TGTGCCAGCAACGTTCAGGGGACCGGGGAGCTGTTTTTT
cdr3_aa: CASNVQGTGELFF
v_call: TRBV7-9
clone_size: NA
d_call: NA
cdr3_length: 13
j_call: TRBJ2-2

cdr3_nt: TGTGCCGGGCAGAGGTCAGGGAATGAAAAACTGTTTTTT
cdr3_aa: CAGQRSGNEKLFF
v_call: TRBV6-1
clone_size: NA
d_call: NA
cdr3_length: 13
j_call: TRBJ1-4

cdr3_nt: TGCGCCAGCGGCGAACAGACAGGTACCGGGGACACCTTC
cdr3_aa: CASGEQTGTGDTF
v_call: TRBV5-1
clone_size: NA
d_call: NA
cdr3_length: 13
j_call: TRBJ1-2

cdr3_nt: TGTGCCAGTAGGCAGCACACCGGGGAGCTGTTTTTT
cdr3_aa: CASRQHTGELFF
v_call: TRBV19
clone_size: NA
d_call: NA
cdr3_length: 12
j_call: TRBJ2-2

cdr3_nt: TGTGCCAGTAGTTTCCAGGGGACCGGGGAGCTGTTTTTT
cdr3_aa: CASSFQGTGELFF
v_call: TRBV19
clone_size: NA
d_call: NA
cdr3_length: 13
j_call: TRBJ2-2

cdr3_nt: TGTGCCAGCAGCTTTCTCGGGGGTGAGCAGTTCTTC
cdr3_aa: CASSFLGGEQFF
v_call: TRBV13
clone_size: NA
d_call: NA
cdr3_length: 12
j_call: TRBJ2-1

cdr3_nt: TGCGCCAGCAGCTTGGGGCAGGGAGGGGAAAAACTGTTTTTT
cdr3_aa: CASSLGQGGEKLFF
v_call: TRBV5-1
clone_size: NA
d_call: NA
cdr3_length: 14
j_call: TRBJ1-4

cdr3_nt: TGCAGCGTTGAAGCAGCCCTAGGGAACACTGAAGCTTTCTTT
cdr3_aa: CSVEAALGNTEAFF
v_call: TRBV29-1
clone_size: few
d_call: NA
cdr3_length: 14
j_call: TRBJ1-1

cdr3_nt: TGTGCCAGCAGTGAAAGAAGGCGGGGCAGTACAGATACGCAGTATTTT
cdr3_aa: CASSERRRGSTDTQYF
v_call: TRBV2
clone_size: NA
d_call: NA
cdr3_length: 16
j_call: TRBJ2-3

cdr3_nt: TGTGCCAGCAGCGGACGCCTGATCTACGAGCAGTACTTC
cdr3_aa: CASSGRLIYEQYF
v_call: TRBV28
clone_size: once
d_call: NA
cdr3_length: 13
j_call: TRBJ2-7

cdr3_nt: TGTGCCACCAGCAGAAACCTACAAGCGGGTTACGAGCAGTACTTC
cdr3_aa: CATSRNLQAGYEQYF
v_call: TRBV15
clone_size: NA
d_call: NA
cdr3_length: 15
j_call: TRBJ2-7

cdr3_nt: TGTGCCAGCAGCTTCAGCTCGAGCACAGATACGCAGTATTTT
cdr3_aa: CASSFSSSTDTQYF
v_call: TRBV7-8
clone_size: NA
d_call: NA
cdr3_length: 14
j_call: TRBJ2-3

cdr3_nt: TGTGCCAGCAGCAAAGGACAGAGATCCTACGAGCAGTACTTC
cdr3_aa: CASSKGQRSYEQYF
v_call: TRBV7-2
clone_size: NA
d_call: NA
cdr3_length: 14
j_call: TRBJ2-7

cdr3_nt: TGTGCCAGCAGCCGAACCTCGACAGGCCGAGGGAACACTGAAGCTTTCTTT
cdr3_aa: CASSRTSTGRGNTEAFF
v_call: TRBV7-2
clone_size: NA
d_call: NA
cdr3_length: 17
j_call: TRBJ1-1

cdr3_nt: TGTGCCATCAGTGAATTTGGGGTGGGGAACACCGGGGAGCTGTTTTTT
cdr3_aa: CAISEFGVGNTGELFF
v_call: TRBV10-3
clone_size: many
d_call: NA
cdr3_length: 16
j_call: TRBJ2-2

cdr3_nt: TGTGCCAGCTCACCACCGTCCGTTGACATTCAGTACTTC
cdr3_aa: CASSPPSVDIQYF
v_call: TRBV18
clone_size: NA
d_call: NA
cdr3_length: 13
j_call: TRBJ2-4

cdr3_nt: TGTGCCAGCAGTGTAAATCCCCGAGGATCTGGAAACACCATATATTTT
cdr3_aa: CASSVNPRGSGNTIYF
v_call: TRBV2
clone_size: NA
d_call: NA
cdr3_length: 16
j_call: TRBJ1-3

cdr3_nt: TGTGCCACCAGCTTTACAGGGGGCAAAGGGGAAAAACTGTTTTTT
cdr3_aa: CATSFTGGKGEKLFF
v_call: TRBV15
clone_size: NA
d_call: TRBD1
cdr3_length: 15
j_call: TRBJ1-4

cdr3_nt: TGCGCCAGCCGCAGGGGCGTGTCAACTAATGAAAAACTGTTTTTT
cdr3_aa: CASRRGVSTNEKLFF
v_call: TRBV4-1
clone_size: many
d_call: NA
cdr3_length: 15
j_call: TRBJ1-4

cdr3_nt: TGTGCCAGCAGTTTAGGGGTGGGACAAGCTTTCTTT
cdr3_aa: CASSLGVGQAFF
v_call: TRBV25-1
clone_size: NA
d_call: NA
cdr3_length: 12
j_call: TRBJ1-1

cdr3_nt: TGTGCCAGCAACGCGGGAGTCGCAGATACGCAGTATTTT
cdr3_aa: CASNAGVADTQYF
v_call: TRBV7-2
clone_size: once
d_call: TRBD2
cdr3_length: 13
j_call: TRBJ2-3

cdr3_nt: TGTGCCAGCAACCGCCCGGAGGGGAGGACTGAAGCTTTCTTT
cdr3_aa: CASNRPEGRTEAFF
v_call: TRBV6-1
clone_size: many
d_call: NA
cdr3_length: 14
j_call: TRBJ1-1

cdr3_nt: TGTGCCAGCAGCTCCGGGACCCGGAGAGGGGAGACCCAGTACTTC
cdr3_aa: CASSSGTRRGETQYF
v_call: TRBV25-1
clone_size: once
d_call: NA
cdr3_length: 15
j_call: TRBJ2-5

cdr3_nt: TGTGCCAGCACCGAGGGGAGATTGAACACTGAAGCTTTCTTT
cdr3_aa: CASTEGRLNTEAFF
v_call: TRBV28
clone_size: NA
d_call: NA
cdr3_length: 14
j_call: TRBJ1-1

cdr3_nt: TGTGCCAGCAGCTTAAGAGGAGAGACCCAGTACTTC
cdr3_aa: CASSLRGETQYF
v_call: TRBV7-2
clone_size: NA
d_call: NA
cdr3_length: 12
j_call: TRBJ2-5

cdr3_nt: TGTGCCAGCAGCTTACTAGCGGGGAGCTCCTACAATGAGCAGTTCTTC
cdr3_aa: CASSLLAGSSYNEQFF
v_call: TRBV7-9
clone_size: NA
d_call: TRBD2
cdr3_length: 16
j_call: TRBJ2-1

cdr3_nt: TGTGCCAGCAAGGATTCAGGGGTGTTGAACACTGAAGCTTTCTTT
cdr3_aa: CASKDSGVLNTEAFF
v_call: TRBV5-6
clone_size: once
d_call: NA
cdr3_length: 15
j_call: TRBJ1-1

cdr3_nt: TGTGCCAGCAGCTTACTCGCCTTGGGGGACAATGGCTACACCTTC
cdr3_aa: CASSLLALGDNGYTF
v_call: TRBV11-2
clone_size: many
d_call: NA
cdr3_length: 15
j_call: TRBJ1-2

cdr3_nt: TGCAGCGTTGAGATAGGGATCGGGTCGATGGCTTTCTTT
cdr3_aa: CSVEIGIGSMAFF
v_call: TRBV29-1
clone_size: NA
d_call: NA
cdr3_length: 13
j_call: TRBJ1-1

cdr3_nt: TGCAGTGCTAGAGGGGCGAGAGCTTTCTTT
cdr3_aa: CSARGARAFF
v_call: TRBV20-1
clone_size: NA
d_call: NA
cdr3_length: 10
j_call: TRBJ1-1

cdr3_nt: TGCGCCAGCACCCTCGGCGGGACCACTAACTATGGCTACACCTTC
cdr3_aa: CASTLGGTTNYGYTF
v_call: TRBV5-1
clone_size: once
d_call: NA
cdr3_length: 15
j_call: TRBJ1-2

cdr3_nt: TGCGCCAGCTTTTTGGGGGAAGGATTCACAGATACGCAGTATTTT
cdr3_aa: CASFLGEGFTDTQYF
v_call: TRBV5-1
clone_size: NA
d_call: NA
cdr3_length: 15
j_call: TRBJ2-3

cdr3_nt: TGTGCCAGCAGCTTAGCAGGACAGGGAAACGAGCAGTACTTC
cdr3_aa: CASSLAGQGNEQYF
v_call: TRBV11-1
clone_size: NA
d_call: TRBD1
cdr3_length: 14
j_call: TRBJ2-7

cdr3_nt: TGTGCCTGGGTCTTTAGCGGGAGGAACACCGGGGAGCTGTTTTTT
cdr3_aa: CAWVFSGRNTGELFF
v_call: TRBV30
clone_size: NA
d_call: TRBD2
cdr3_length: 15
j_call: TRBJ2-2

cdr3_nt: TGTGCCAGTAACACCAGGGATCAGGGTCTGAGCGGCACTGAAGCTTTCTTT
cdr3_aa: CASNTRDQGLSGTEAFF
v_call: TRBV19
clone_size: NA
d_call: NA
cdr3_length: 17
j_call: TRBJ1-1

cdr3_nt: TGTGCCAGCAGCCCCCGGAACGTGGATGAGCAGTTCTTC
cdr3_aa: CASSPRNVDEQFF
v_call: TRBV7-3
clone_size: NA
d_call: NA
cdr3_length: 13
j_call: TRBJ2-1

cdr3_nt: TGCGCCAGCAGCTTGGGCCCCTCAGCTACGAATGAAAAACTGTTTTTT
cdr3_aa: CASSLGPSATNEKLFF
v_call: TRBV5-1
clone_size: NA
d_call: NA
cdr3_length: 16
j_call: TRBJ1-4

cdr3_nt: TGTGCCTGGAGTTTCGGGACAGGGGTCGATCAGCCCCAGCATTTT
cdr3_aa: CAWSFGTGVDQPQHF
v_call: TRBV30
clone_size: NA
d_call: TRBD1
cdr3_length: 15
j_call: TRBJ1-5